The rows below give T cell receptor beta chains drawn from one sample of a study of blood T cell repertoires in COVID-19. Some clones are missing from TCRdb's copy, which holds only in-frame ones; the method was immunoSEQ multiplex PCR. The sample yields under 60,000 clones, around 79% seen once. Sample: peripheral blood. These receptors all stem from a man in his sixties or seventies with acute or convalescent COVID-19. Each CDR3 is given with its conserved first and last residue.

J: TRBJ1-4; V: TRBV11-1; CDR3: CASSNRATNEKLFF
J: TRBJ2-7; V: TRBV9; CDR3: CASSVGVAGVYEQYF
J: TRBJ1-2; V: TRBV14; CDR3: CASSPVAVGWDGYTF
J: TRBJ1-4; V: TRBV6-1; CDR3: CASSEVRQGINEKLFF
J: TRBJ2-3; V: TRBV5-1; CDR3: CASSSGGGGTDTQYF
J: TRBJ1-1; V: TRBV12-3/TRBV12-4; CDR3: CASSLAGNTEAFF
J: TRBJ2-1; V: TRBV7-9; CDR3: CASSLGRTSRFNEQFF
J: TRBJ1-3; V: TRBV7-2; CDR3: CASSLTPRNTIYF
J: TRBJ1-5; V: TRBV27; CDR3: CASSFQGQEHQPQHF
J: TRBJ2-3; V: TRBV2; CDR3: CASSSDYSNTDTQYF
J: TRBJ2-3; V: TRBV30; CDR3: CAWSRLAGSTDTQYF
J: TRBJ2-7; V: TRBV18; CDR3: CASSTRGYEQYF
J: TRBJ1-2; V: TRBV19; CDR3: CASSIGTGMINYGYTF
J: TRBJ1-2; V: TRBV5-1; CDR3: CASSLGDRPNYGYTF
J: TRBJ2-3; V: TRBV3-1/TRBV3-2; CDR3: CASSQVHLAGGTDTQYF
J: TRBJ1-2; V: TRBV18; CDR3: CASSPGGEGGYTF
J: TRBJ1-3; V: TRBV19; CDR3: CALRDGVGNTIYF
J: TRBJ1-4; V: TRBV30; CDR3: CARAGTRTNEKLFF
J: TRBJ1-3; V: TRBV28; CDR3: CASSGGLWAGNTIYF
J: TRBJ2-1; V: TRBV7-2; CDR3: CASRSSSGGVNEQFF
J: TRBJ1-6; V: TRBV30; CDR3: CAWSGGQSFPTNNSPLHF
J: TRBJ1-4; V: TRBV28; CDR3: CASSSRRSSTNEKLFF
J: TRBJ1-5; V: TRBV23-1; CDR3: CASSQCQLQGAKQPQHF
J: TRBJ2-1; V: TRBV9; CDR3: CASSDSGDSTAYNEQFF
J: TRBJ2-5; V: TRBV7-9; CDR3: CASSLRWGQGGQETQYF
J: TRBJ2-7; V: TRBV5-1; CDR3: CASSLGQGAQYEQYF
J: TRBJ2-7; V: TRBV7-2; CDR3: CASSLAGLAGRVEQYF
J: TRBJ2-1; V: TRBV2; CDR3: CASSVPSSYNEQFF
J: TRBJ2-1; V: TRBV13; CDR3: CASSFRTSGRVSEQFF
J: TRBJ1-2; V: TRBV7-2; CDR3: CASSPGGANYGYTF
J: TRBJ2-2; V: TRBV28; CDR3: CASSFFGTGPWNTGELFF
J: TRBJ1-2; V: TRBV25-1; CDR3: CASSATGLDGYTF
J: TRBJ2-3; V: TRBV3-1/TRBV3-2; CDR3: CASRPGGRGTDTQYF
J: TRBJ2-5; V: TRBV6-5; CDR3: CASSYSQGASGETQYF
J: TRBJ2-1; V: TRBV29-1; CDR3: CSVVVVAGGRVDEQFF
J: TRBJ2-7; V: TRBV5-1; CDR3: CASSLERREGLISYEQYF
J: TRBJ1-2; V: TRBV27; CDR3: CASSWRLADNYGYTF
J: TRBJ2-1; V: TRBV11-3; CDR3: CASSLGSRGHEQFF
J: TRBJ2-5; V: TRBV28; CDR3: CAIGKLGPRARRETQYF
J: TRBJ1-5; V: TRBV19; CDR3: CASAPGQGRNQPQHF